Below, 20 T cell receptor beta chains from the same sample are listed, as sequenced in a study of T-cell memory formation after mild COVID-19. In TCRdb, the 5' RACE reads were re-called with MiXCR into one record per CDR3 protein. The sample shows under 200,000 distinct CDR3 sequences, 13% of them seen only once. What was sequenced was PBMCs or a T cell subset sorted from them (not recorded which). The receptors shown here come from a man aged 18 to 30 who had mild COVID-19 (a few samples of this study predate the infection). Cell type and time point are not known.

This clonotype was seen only a few times. The chain recombines TRBV7-2 with TRBJ1-2; TRBD1 aligns across 8 bases. V was pared by 5 bases and J by 4 bases, with 12 bases of the junction left unmatched. Germline lookup yields CDR1 SGHTA and CDR2 FQGNSA. This CDR3 is built from 16 residues. CDR3 coding DNA: TGTGCCAGCAGCCTACTGTCGGCAGGGGGCAGCTATGGCTACACCTTC. Protein product: CASSLLSAGGSYGYTF.

This clonotype appeared a few times. V is TRBV18 and J is TRBJ2-4, with D perhaps given as TRBD1 or TRBD2 (5 bases each). With 8 bases removed from V and 4 bases from J, the gap between germline ends came to 18 bases. The CDR3 has 15 residues. Per the germline V gene, CDR1 is KGHSH and CDR2 is LQKENI. The CDR3 loop reads CASTQGTDGKNIQYF. Here the CDR3 DNA reads TGTGCCAGCACCCAAGGGACGGACGGAAAAAACATTCAGTACTTC.

The chain joins TRBV5-1 to TRBJ2-5; D gene uncertain. This CDR3 comprises 13 residues. Trimming removed 7 bases at V and 1 base at J, with 11 bases between. Looked up from germline, CDR1 is SGHRS and CDR2 is YFSETQ. For the CDR3, the DNA is TGCGCCAGCGGGAATTCTCCCCAAGAGACCCAGTACTTC. Encoded protein: CASGNSPQETQYF.

This clonotype came up a few times. The genes are TRBV4-3 and TRBJ1-6; D is unresolved. V lost 2 bases and J lost 9, with 14 bases in between. The CDR3 is 15 amino acids. Germline loops: CDR1 LGHNA, CDR2 YSLEER. The CDR3: CASSQRFGSASPLHF. The CDR3 bases are TGCGCCAGCAGCCAAAGGTTTGGCTCGGCTTCACCCCTCCACTTT.

V is TRBV11-2 and J is TRBJ1-4; TRBD1 matches at 9 bases. Germline CDR1 is SGHAT and CDR2 is FQNNGV. V shed 3 bases, J shed 4 bases, and the junction held 0 bases outside the gene matches. The CDR3 has 14 amino acids. In nucleotides, the CDR3 is TGTGCCAGCAGCTTGGACAGGGGTAATGAAAAACTGTTTTTT. Translated: CASSLDRGNEKLFF.

This clonotype was counted a few times. The V and J genes are TRBV5-4 and TRBJ2-6; the D gene is possibly TRBD1 (5 bases). Per the germline V gene, CDR1 is SGHNT and CDR2 is YYREEE (reference sequence). The V gene lost 5 bases and the J gene lost 1 base, with 7 bases spanning the gap. The CDR3 loop spans 14 amino acids. CDR3 region: CASSAGSGANVLTF. CDR3 coding DNA: TGTGCCAGCAGTGCAGGGTCTGGGGCCAACGTCCTGACTTTC.

This clonotype was counted only a few times. The J gene is TRBJ1-5, the V gene TRBV28; tentatively, D is TRBD1 (5 bases). V was clipped by 6 bases and J by 0 bases, with 12 bases between them. The germline gives CDR1 MDHEN, CDR2 SYDVKM. The CDR3 is 15 residues long. The CDR3 DNA follows: TGTGCCAGCAGGAACGGGGGTTATAGCAATCAGCCCCAGCATTTT. Its translation: CASRNGGYSNQPQHF.

This chain connects TRBV5-1 to TRBJ2-2; TRBD2 matches 11 bases. V gave up 0 bases and J gave up 4 bases; unmatched junction bases: 5. The length of the CDR3 is 17 residues. The germline V gene encodes CDR1 SGHRS and CDR2 YFSETQ. CDR3 bases: TGCGCCAGCAGCTTGGGTCCCCTAGCGGGGGGCACCGGGGAGCTGTTTTTT. It specifies CASSLGPLAGGTGELFF.

This clonotype was picked up a small number of times. V and J are TRBV6-2 or TRBV6-3 and TRBJ2-4; the match to TRBD1 covers 7 bases. Per germline, CDR1 MNHEY and CDR2 SVGEGT. The CDR3 is 18 residues long. Unmatched junction bases numbered 14, after V lost 0 bases and J lost 6 bases. The DNA for the CDR3 is TGTGCCAGCAGTTACTCGGTCCGGGACAGCCGAACCCTAAACATTCAGTACTTC. Protein product: CASSYSVRDSRTLNIQYF.

In its sample, this clonotype was seen many times. The chain links TRBV7-2 to TRBJ2-7; D perhaps matches TRBD1 (6 bases). V lost 4 bases and J lost 2, with 15 bases in between. Germline loops: CDR1 SGHTA, CDR2 FQGNSA. This CDR3 region has 15 residues. CDR3 in DNA: TGTGCCAGCAGCTCCAGGGGCAGGGTGGCCTACGAGCAGTACTTC. The encoded protein is CASSSRGRVAYEQYF.

There are a few counts of this clonotype. The rearrangement uses TRBV5-1 and TRBJ2-3; D unresolved. This CDR3 has 14 residues. V dropped 1 base and J dropped 6 bases, with 12 bases sitting between them. CDR1 is SGHRS and CDR2 is YFSETQ in the germline V gene. DNA for the CDR3: TGCGCCAGCAGCTTGTCCTGGTTTCAGGATACGCAGTATTTT. It specifies CASSLSWFQDTQYF. The full variable domain, rest sourced from reference TRBV5-1 and TRBJ2-3, is KAGVTQTPRYLIKTRGQQVTLSCSPISGHRSVSWYQQTPGQGLQFLFEYFSETQRNKGNFPGRFSGRQFSNSRSEMNVSTLELGDSALYLCASSLSWFQDTQYFGPGTRLTVL.

This clonotype was detected a few times. The V gene is TRBV3-1, the J gene TRBJ2-5, with 8 positions matching TRBD1. V shed 2 bases and J 5 bases; nucleotides not matched to a gene: 4. Germline V lookup: CDR1 LGHDT, CDR2 YNNKEL (reference sequence). The CDR3 has 14 residues. The CDR3 DNA sequence: TGTGCCAGCAGCCAACAGACAGGGGTGGAGACCCAGTACTTC. Its protein product is CASSQQTGVETQYF.

The chain employs TRBV21-1 and TRBJ1-6. TRBV21-1 counts as a pseudogene. The CDR3 is 13 amino acids. As DNA, the CDR3 is TGTGCCGGAATCAGTGGAAAGAATTCACCCCTCCACTTT. Amino acid sequence: CAGISGKNSPLHF.

V gene TRBV6-6 combines with J gene TRBJ2-7; possible D gene TRBD1, 5 bases. Trimming took 7 bases from V and 1 from J, leaving 11 bases between them. The CDR3 consists of 13 residues. The germline CDR1 and CDR2 sequences are MNHNY and SVGAGI (reference sequence). The CDR3 DNA reads as TGTGCCAGCACCCTGACAGAATCCTACGAGCAGTACTTC. It encodes CASTLTESYEQYF.

This clonotype was counted between two and nine times. This chain joins TRBV7-6 and TRBJ2-2; 8 positions match TRBD1. V lost 0 bases, J lost 7 bases, and 7 bases stayed unmatched. The CDR3 is made up of 16 amino acids. Per germline, CDR1 SGHVS and CDR2 FNYEAQ. CDR3 residues: CASSLAQDRVVGELFF. DNA for the CDR3: TGTGCCAGCAGCTTAGCGCAGGACAGGGTCGTCGGGGAGCTGTTTTTT.

This clonotype has more than one count but fewer than ten. The CDR3 DNA reads TGTGCCAGCAGCGATCGGTCCAAGGGGGAGACCCAGTACTTC. Protein sequence: CASSDRSKGETQYF. V and J are TRBV7-2 and TRBJ2-5; the D gene is possibly TRBD1 (5 bases). The CDR3 is made up of 14 amino acids. Germline loops: CDR1 SGHTA, CDR2 FQGNSA. V dropped 5 bases and J dropped 5 bases, with 15 bases sitting between them.

This clonotype was counted at least ten times. The chain combines TRBV7-2 with TRBJ2-3; 9 bases agree with TRBD1. In germline, CDR1 is SGHTA, CDR2 FQGNSA. The CDR3 is 15 amino acids. V shed 3 bases, J shed 1 base, and the junction held 2 bases outside the gene matches. The CDR3 loop reads CASSFRDRGTDTQYF. The DNA of the CDR3 is TGTGCCAGCAGCTTCCGGGACAGGGGCACAGATACGCAGTATTTT. Drawing the rest from reference TRBV7-2 and TRBJ2-3, the complete variable domain is GAGVSQSPSNKVTEKGKDVELRCDPISGHTALYWYRQSLGQGLEFLIYFQGNSAPDKSGLPSDRFSAERTGGSVSTLTIQRTQQEDSAVYLCASSFRDRGTDTQYFGPGTRLTVL.

This rearrangement joins TRBV7-9 to TRBJ2-7, with unresolved D. Germline V lookup: CDR1 SEHNR, CDR2 FQNEAQ (reference sequence). This CDR3 contains 14 residues. V was shortened by 5 bases and J by 1 base, with 12 bases between the two germline ends. The CDR3 is CASSRGRRSYEQYF. The CDR3 region has the DNA TGTGCCAGCAGCCGAGGACGGAGATCCTACGAGCAGTACTTC.

This clonotype was seen more than once but under ten times. The CDR3 spells CSARSGNYEQYF. CDR3 coding DNA: TGCAGTGCTAGATCCGGGAACTACGAGCAGTACTTC. The chain has TRBV20-1 and TRBJ2-7, with a tentative D call TRBD2 (5 bases). The germline V gene encodes CDR1 DFQATT and CDR2 SNEGSKA (reference sequence). V gave up 2 bases and J gave up 3 bases, with 8 bases separating them. The CDR3 sequence is 12 residues long.

This rearrangement joins TRBV7-2 to TRBJ2-3, with D perhaps TRBD1 (6 bases). CDR1 and CDR2 (germline): SGHTA, FQGNSA. The CDR3 is made up of 16 amino acids. Between the trimmed V and J ends, which lost 7 bases and 4 bases, there was a span of 21 bases. CDR3 coding DNA: TGTGCCAGCACCATAGGGCAGGGGAGTTTTGCAGATACGCAGTATTTT. It is translated as CASTIGQGSFADTQYF.